The 25 T cell receptor beta chains listed next were all sequenced from one sample in a study of blood T cell repertoires in COVID-19. Method: immunoSEQ multiplex PCR; TCRdb's copy keeps in-frame clones and lacks some. The sample holds about 75,000 clones, more than 70% seen once. The sequencing input was peripheral blood. The source of these receptors is a human donor in a cohort sampled during active COVID-19.

V is TRBV6-5 and J is TRBJ2-1; D uncertain. This CDR3 is built from 12 residues. The germline gives CDR1 MNHEY, CDR2 SVGAGI. V lost 8 bases and J 2 bases, leaving 7 bases between the germline ends. The CDR3 region has the DNA TGTGCCAGCGGCAGGACCTACAATGAGCAGTTCTTC. Protein sequence: CASGRTYNEQFF.

CDR3 sequence (DNA): TGTGCCAGCAGCGTAACAGGGACCTTCGACGAGCAGTACTTC. It translates to CASSVTGTFDEQYF. The chain links TRBV9 to TRBJ2-7; tentatively, D is TRBD1 (6 bases). Per germline, CDR1 SGDLS and CDR2 YYNGEE. There are 14 residues in the CDR3. Between the trimmed V and J ends, which lost 1 base and 5 bases, there was a span of 13 bases.

The rearrangement uses TRBV12-3 or TRBV12-4 and TRBJ1-2; TRBD1 is a possible D gene (6 bases). The V gene lost 7 bases and the J gene lost 9 bases, with 18 bases spanning the gap. The CDR3 covers 13 residues. CDR3 sequence: CASTPAGAIRYTF. The CDR3, as DNA: TGTGCCAGCACCCCCGCAGGGGCTATCCGCTACACCTTC.

This chain links TRBV27 with TRBJ1-1, with TRBD1 matching over 7 bases. V was clipped by 2 bases and J by 1 base; unmatched bases: 4. The CDR3 is made up of 15 amino acids. Germline V gene sequence: CDR1 MNHEY, CDR2 SMNVEV (reference sequence). CDR3 sequence: CASSLGQGGNTEAFF. CDR3 in DNA: TGTGCCAGCAGTTTAGGCCAGGGGGGGAACACTGAAGCTTTCTTT.

The chain employs TRBV28 and TRBJ1-5; D ambiguous. This CDR3 is built from 15 residues. Germline V lookup: CDR1 MDHEN, CDR2 SYDVKM. The V gene lost 7 bases and the J gene lost 0 bases, with 13 bases spanning the gap. CDR3 region: CASTLGSNSNQPQHF. CDR3 in DNA: TGTGCCAGCACCCTAGGGAGCAATAGCAATCAGCCCCAGCATTTT.

J is TRBJ2-1 and V is TRBV7-9, with 8 bases matching TRBD1. The J segment lost 7 bases and the V segment lost 5 bases, leaving 7 bases of the junction unmatched. This CDR3 spans 14 amino acids. Germline-derived CDR1 and CDR2 are SEHNR and FQNEAQ (reference sequence). CDR3 nucleotide sequence: TGTGCCAGCAGCCACGGACAGGGTTTTAATGAGCAGTTCTTC. Translated: CASSHGQGFNEQFF.

The chain carries TRBV5-4 and TRBJ2-1; D remains unclear. This CDR3 spans 14 amino acids. Per the germline V gene, CDR1 is SGHNT and CDR2 is YYREEE (reference sequence). With 0 bases removed from V and 7 bases from J, the gap between germline ends came to 11 bases. The CDR3 DNA is TGTGCCAGCAGCTTGGCCGGTTACTCAAATGAGCAGTTCTTC. Its translation: CASSLAGYSNEQFF.

The rearrangement links TRBV11-2 to TRBJ2-3; 9 nucleotides agree with TRBD2. CDR1 is SGHAT, CDR2 FQNNGV, per germline. The CDR3 loop spans 18 amino acids. V trimming: 4 bases; J trimming: 0 bases; junction bases outside the gene matches: 11. CDR3 in amino acids: CASSYWLAGSSSTDTQYF. Here the CDR3 DNA reads TGTGCCAGCAGCTACTGGCTAGCGGGGTCCTCTAGCACAGATACGCAGTATTTT.

V and J are TRBV4-3 and TRBJ2-3, with D perhaps TRBD2 (6 bases). V gave up 0 bases and J gave up 5 bases, with 12 bases separating them. CDR3 length: 15 amino acids. Germline values: CDR1 LGHNA, CDR2 YSLEER. The CDR3 sequence is CASSQDLGRGDTQYF. The CDR3 nucleotides read TGCGCCAGCAGCCAAGATCTGGGGCGGGGAGATACGCAGTATTTT.

This clone was observed a single time. The gene calls are TRBV27 and TRBJ2-1, with a weak D call TRBD1 (5 bases). CDR3 size: 12 residues. The V and J ends lost 5 bases and 9 bases respectively, with 11 bases between them. The V gene's germline CDR1 is MNHEY and CDR2 SMNVEV (reference sequence). This CDR3 reads CASSARALEQFF. CDR3 nucleotide sequence: TGTGCCAGCAGTGCCAGGGCTCTTGAGCAGTTCTTC.

This rearrangement joins TRBV10-3 to TRBJ1-2, with D uncertain. The CDR3 covers 12 residues. V lost 3 bases, J lost 1 base, and 3 bases lay in between. Germline CDR1 ENHRY, CDR2 SYGVKD. CDR3 sequence: CAISEYNYGYTF. The CDR3 DNA reads as TGTGCCATCAGTGAATATAACTATGGCTACACCTTC.

V usage is TRBV9 and J usage is TRBJ2-1; maybe TRBD2 (6 bases). Germline CDR1 reads SGDLS; CDR2 reads YYNGEE. This CDR3 region has 15 residues. Trimming took 4 bases from V and 3 from J, leaving 14 bases between them. CDR3: CASSPGGGIYNEQFF. CDR3 nucleotide sequence: TGTGCCAGCAGCCCAGGAGGCGGGATCTACAATGAGCAGTTCTTC. The variable domain in full, completed from reference TRBV9 and TRBJ2-1, reads DSGVTQTPKHLITATGQRVTLRCSPRSGDLSVYWYQQSLDQGLQFLIQYYNGEERAKGNILERFSAQQFPDLHSELNLSSLELGDSALYFCASSPGGGIYNEQFFGPGTRLTVL.

The rearrangement uses TRBV6-5 and TRBJ2-2, with 9 bases that match TRBD1. The CDR3 contains 15 residues. CDR1 is MNHEY, CDR2 SVGAGI, per germline. The J segment lost 6 bases and the V segment lost 5 bases, leaving 7 bases of the junction unmatched. CDR3 in DNA: TGTGCCAGCAGTCCGACGGACAGGGGCTCCGGGGAGCTGTTTTTT. Its protein is CASSPTDRGSGELFF.

The gene calls are TRBV2 and TRBJ2-3, with TRBD2 identical over 9 bases. The CDR3 length is 14 residues. Germline CDR1 is SNHLY and CDR2 is FYNNEI. V trimming: 9 bases; J trimming: 11 bases; junction bases outside the gene matches: 15. CDR3 sequence (DNA): TGTGCCAGTTCAACGGGAGCGGGAGGCGCGCTGCAGTATTTT. This codes for CASSTGAGGALQYF.

The chain joins TRBV9 to TRBJ1-3; D might be TRBD1 (6 bases). V shed 4 bases and J shed 7 bases, with 24 bases lying between them. The CDR3 consists of 17 residues. Looked up from germline, CDR1 is SGDLS and CDR2 is YYNGEE. This CDR3 reads CASSPLGGGGPGNTIYF. CDR3 in DNA: TGTGCCAGCAGCCCGCTAGGAGGCGGGGGCCCGGGGAACACCATATATTTT.

The CDR3 region is CASRRLAGGQETQYF. In nucleotides, the CDR3 is TGTGCCAGTAGGAGACTAGCGGGCGGACAAGAGACCCAGTACTTC. The gene calls are TRBV19 and TRBJ2-5; 10 nucleotides match TRBD2. Germline CDR1 LNHDA, CDR2 SQIVND (reference sequence). The CDR3 covers 15 residues. V was clipped by 6 bases and J by 2 bases; unmatched bases: 6.

The V gene is TRBV9, the J gene TRBJ2-2; D perhaps matches TRBD2 (6 bases). Germline V gene sequence: CDR1 SGDLS, CDR2 YYNGEE. CDR3 length: 17 amino acids. V lost 0 bases and J 1 base, leaving 13 bases between the germline ends. The CDR3 sequence is CASSVGGSGVNTGELFF. CDR3 coding DNA: TGTGCCAGCAGCGTAGGGGGTAGCGGAGTGAACACCGGGGAGCTGTTTTTT.

The genes are TRBV10-3 and TRBJ2-1, with D possibly being TRBD2 (6 bases). The CDR3 totals 15 residues. The V end was cut by 3 bases, the J end by 1 base, with 10 bases between. Germline CDR1 is ENHRY and CDR2 is SYGVKD. CDR3 in DNA: TGTGCCATCAGTGACGGCGGGGTTTCCTACAATGAGCAGTTCTTC. Translated: CAISDGGVSYNEQFF.

The rearrangement uses TRBV6-6 and TRBJ2-7; 9 nucleotides match TRBD2. The CDR3 is 15 amino acids. CDR1 is MNHNY and CDR2 is SVGAGI in the germline V gene (reference sequence). Trimming removed 10 bases from V and 4 bases from J; junction bases left unmatched: 14. CDR3 loop: CATFRGLAETYEQYF. CDR3 DNA: TGTGCCACCTTCCGGGGACTAGCTGAGACTTACGAGCAGTACTTC.

The CDR3: CASSYSGAGVDNEQFF. In DNA, the CDR3 is TGTGCCAGCAGTTACTCGGGGGCAGGGGTGGACAATGAGCAGTTCTTC. V is TRBV6-5 and J is TRBJ2-1; D is possibly TRBD1 (6 bases). This CDR3 contains 16 residues. Germline CDR1 and CDR2: MNHEY and SVGAGI. V was cut by 0 bases and J by 5 bases, with 14 bases left in between.

This sequence joins TRBV19 and TRBJ1-2; maybe TRBD1 (6 bases). Germline CDR1 LNHDA, CDR2 SQIVND (reference sequence). V was trimmed by 3 bases and J by 8 bases, leaving 16 bases between them. The CDR3 spans 14 residues. The CDR3 DNA sequence: TGTGCCAGTAGTATGGTAACAGGGTCTGGCGGCTACACCTTC. Translating gives CASSMVTGSGGYTF.

This chain connects TRBV15 to TRBJ1-2; D call uncertain. There are 12 residues in the CDR3. Germline CDR1 LNHNV, CDR2 YYDKDF (reference sequence). Trimming removed 6 bases at V and 2 bases at J, with 7 bases between. The CDR3 loop is CATSLVNYGYTF. In nucleotides, the CDR3 is TGTGCCACCAGTTTAGTAAACTATGGCTACACCTTC.

The rearrangement uses TRBV24-1 and TRBJ1-2; 9 positions agree with TRBD1. There are 14 residues in the CDR3. Germline CDR1 is KGHDR and CDR2 is SFDVKD. Trimming cost V 6 bases and J 4 bases; bases outside gene matches: 5. This CDR3 is CATSIGDRAYGYTF. In DNA form, the CDR3 reads TGTGCCACCAGTATCGGGGACAGGGCCTATGGCTACACCTTC.

The chain employs TRBV5-1 and TRBJ2-1; 12 bases fit TRBD1. This CDR3 contains 16 residues. Germline trimming cut 4 bases from V and 4 bases from J; bases unmatched to any gene: 6. Germline V lookup: CDR1 SGHRS, CDR2 YFSETQ. The CDR3 coding sequence is TGCGCCAGCAGCGTGGGACAGGGGGCCTCATACAATGAGCAGTTCTTC. Encoded protein: CASSVGQGASYNEQFF.

A word on this clone: The sample has other DNA sequences that encode this CDR3 too. The chain links TRBV19 to TRBJ2-1, with a weak D call TRBD2 (6 bases). Germline values: CDR1 LNHDA, CDR2 SQIVND (reference sequence). The CDR3 contains 14 residues. V was shortened by 3 bases and J by 7 bases, with 13 bases between the two germline ends. The chain's CDR3 is CASSIGGKGNEQFF. DNA of the CDR3: TGTGCCAGTAGTATTGGGGGGAAAGGAAATGAGCAGTTCTTC.